The entry below gives a single TCR beta chain sequence along with its context. CDR1 LGHNA and CDR2 YSLEER come from the germline V gene. Unmatched junction bases numbered 22, after V lost 0 bases and J lost 5 bases. The CDR3 is 23 amino acids. These data originate in a study of T-cell memory formation after mild COVID-19. TCRdb reanalysed the 5' RACE reads using MiXCR and keeps one entry per CDR3 protein. Seen here are about 49,000 distinct CDR3 sequences, 7% to 8% observed once, and the top ten hold 1.4%. The sequencing input was PBMCs or a T cell subset sorted from them (not recorded which). The chain joins TRBV4-3 to TRBJ2-3; the match to TRBD2 covers 14 bases. The TCR sequence derives from a man aged 18 to 29 who had mild COVID-19 (a few samples of this study predate the infection). Cell type and time point are not known. In nucleotides, the CDR3 is TGCGCCAGCAGCCAAGAGTGGTTTCGGGTGACTAGCGGGGGGGACATAGCAGAAGATACGCAGTATTTT. The encoded protein is CASSQEWFRVTSGGDIAEDTQYF.